This is a list of T cell receptor beta chains from one sample in a study of beta chain features in type 1 diabetes. TCRdb's table, derived via immunoSEQ multiplex PCR, lists solely in-frame clones and lacks some. The sample lists roughly 45,000 clones, 50% seen once, with about 0.25% in the top ten. Sequencing input: stem cell memory CD4+ T cells from blood. The origin of the receptors is a woman in her thirties in good health. CDR3s include the opening cysteine and the closing phenylalanine or tryptophan. D genes are given only for firm matches. Clone sizes are given selectively: once, few, many, or a class where the clone is expanded.

d_gene	len	j_gene	abundance	v_gene	CDR3aa	CDR3nt
TRBD2	18	TRBJ2-1	-	TRBV10-3	CAIGTSGRASLHYNEQFF	TGTGCCATCGGGACTAGCGGGAGGGCCTCTCTACACTACAATGAGCAGTTCTTC
TRBD2	19	TRBJ2-1	-	TRBV9	CASSGGPPRTSGRYNEQFF	TGTGCCAGCAGCGGAGGACCTCCCAGGACTAGCGGGAGGTACAATGAGCAGTTCTTC
TRBD1	14	TRBJ1-2	-	TRBV2	CASSVVTGATGYTF	TGTGCCAGCAGTGTCGTGACAGGGGCGACTGGCTACACCTTC
-	14	TRBJ2-1	-	TRBV7-2	CASSLVQLVNEQFF	TGTGCCAGCAGCTTAGTGCAACTAGTCAATGAGCAGTTCTTC
TRBD1	16	TRBJ1-4	-	TRBV5-4	CASSLDRDRGSEKLFF	TGTGCCAGCAGCTTGGACCGGGACAGGGGAAGTGAAAAACTGTTTTTT
TRBD1	18	TRBJ2-3	-	TRBV4-3	CASSQGAMTGGYTDTQYF	TGCGCCAGCAGCCAAGGAGCAATGACAGGGGGGTACACAGATACGCAGTATTTT
-	11	TRBJ2-1	few	TRBV20-1	CSGDSYNEQFF	TGCAGTGGAGATTCCTACAATGAGCAGTTCTTC
TRBD2	16	TRBJ2-5	few	TRBV6-6	CASSHPTSGPQETQYF	TGTGCCAGCAGCCACCCCACTAGCGGGCCTCAAGAGACCCAGTACTTC
TRBD1	15	TRBJ2-2	-	TRBV7-6	CASSLGPQGAGELFF	TGTGCCAGCAGCTTAGGCCCACAGGGGGCCGGGGAGCTGTTTTTT
TRBD1	14	TRBJ2-3	-	TRBV18	CASSPTGGTDTQYF	TGTGCCAGCTCACCTACAGGGGGCACAGATACGCAGTATTTT
-	13	TRBJ1-2	-	TRBV4-3	CASSQGHNYGYTF	TGCGCCAGCAGCCAGGGACATAACTATGGCTACACCTTC
TRBD2	18	TRBJ2-1	-	TRBV4-1	CASSQGSASGRSSNEQFF	TGCGCCAGCAGCCAAGGCAGCGCTAGCGGGAGATCGAGCAATGAGCAGTTCTTC
TRBD2	14	TRBJ2-1	few	TRBV18	CASSPVAGAREQFF	TGTGCCAGCTCACCGGTAGCGGGAGCGCGCGAGCAGTTCTTC
-	16	TRBJ2-7	-	TRBV5-1	CASSAGRDSFSYEQYF	TGCGCCAGCTCCGCGGGAAGGGACAGCTTCTCCTACGAGCAGTACTTC
-	15	TRBJ1-2	-	TRBV5-8	CASSLQGLGSYGYTF	TGTGCCAGCAGCTTACAGGGTTTAGGGAGCTATGGCTACACCTTC
TRBD2	16	TRBJ2-5	-	TRBV19	CASSEYSGGRKETQYF	TGTGCCAGTAGTGAATATAGCGGGGGACGAAAAGAGACCCAGTACTTC
TRBD1	14	TRBJ1-2	-	TRBV10-3	CAISEWDRGYGYTF	TGTGCCATCAGTGAGTGGGACAGGGGCTATGGCTACACCTTC
TRBD2	14	TRBJ2-7	-	TRBV2	CASSESGGPYEQYF	TGTGCCAGCAGTGAGTCGGGAGGACCCTACGAGCAGTACTTC
-	11	TRBJ2-1	few	TRBV18	CASSKPGEQFF	TGTGCCAGCTCAAAACCGGGTGAGCAGTTCTTC
-	15	TRBJ1-4	-	TRBV19	CASSFGSDVGEKLFF	TGTGCCAGTAGTTTTGGGTCCGACGTCGGGGAAAAACTGTTTTTT
TRBD1	17	TRBJ1-1	-	TRBV30	CAWSLVQGAGVGTEAFF	TGTGCCTGGAGTCTCGTGCAGGGGGCAGGGGTCGGCACTGAAGCTTTCTTT
TRBD2	17	TRBJ2-5	-	TRBV11-1	CASSLVSRTSGRETQYF	TGTGCCAGCAGCTTAGTATCGAGGACTAGCGGGAGAGAGACCCAGTACTTC
-	13	TRBJ2-7	-	TRBV30	CAWSPSAPYEQYF	TGTGCCTGGAGTCCGAGCGCGCCCTACGAGCAGTACTTC
-	14	TRBJ2-3	few	TRBV11-2	CASSLGVRGDTQYF	TGTGCCAGCAGCTTAGGTGTTAGGGGAGATACGCAGTATTTT
-	15	TRBJ1-1	few	TRBV2	CASSVVNGQNTEAFF	TGTGCCAGCAGTGTTGTGAACGGACAGAACACTGAAGCTTTCTTT
TRBD2	13	TRBJ2-4	few	TRBV6-1	CASRISGRDIQYF	TGTGCCAGCAGGATTAGCGGGAGGGACATTCAGTACTTC
TRBD2	15	TRBJ2-3	-	TRBV5-1	CASLTSGASTDTQYF	TGCGCCAGCCTGACTAGCGGAGCTAGCACAGATACGCAGTATTTT